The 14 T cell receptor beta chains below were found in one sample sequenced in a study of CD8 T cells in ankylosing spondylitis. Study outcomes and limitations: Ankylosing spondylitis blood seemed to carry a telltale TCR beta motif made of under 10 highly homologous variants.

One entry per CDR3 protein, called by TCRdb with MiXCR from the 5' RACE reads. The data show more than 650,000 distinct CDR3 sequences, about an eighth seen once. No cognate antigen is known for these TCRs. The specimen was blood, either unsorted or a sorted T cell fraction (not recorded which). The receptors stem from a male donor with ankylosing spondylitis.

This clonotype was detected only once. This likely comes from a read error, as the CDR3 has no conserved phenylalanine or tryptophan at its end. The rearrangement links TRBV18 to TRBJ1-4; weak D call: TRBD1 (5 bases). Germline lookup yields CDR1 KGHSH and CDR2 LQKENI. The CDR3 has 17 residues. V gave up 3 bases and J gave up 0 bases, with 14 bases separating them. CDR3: CASSPNVRVSTNEKLFY. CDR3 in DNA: TGTGCCAGCTCACCGAACGTCAGGGTTTCAACTAATGAAAAACTGTTTTAT.

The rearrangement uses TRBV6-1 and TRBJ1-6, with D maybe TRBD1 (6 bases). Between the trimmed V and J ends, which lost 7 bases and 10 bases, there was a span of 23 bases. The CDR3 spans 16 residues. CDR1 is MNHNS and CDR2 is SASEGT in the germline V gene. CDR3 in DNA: TGTGCCAGCACCGGCCGGGGGGCACAGGGTCTCTCACCCCTCCACTTT. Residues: CASTGRGAQGLSPLHF.

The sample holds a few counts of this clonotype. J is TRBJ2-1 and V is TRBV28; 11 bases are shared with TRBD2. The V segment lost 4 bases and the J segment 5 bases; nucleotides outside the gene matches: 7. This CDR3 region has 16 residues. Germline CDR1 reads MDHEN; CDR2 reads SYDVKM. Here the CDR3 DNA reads TGTGCCAGCAGTTCACCCGGGACTAGCGGAGACAATGAGCAGTTCTTC. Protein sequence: CASSSPGTSGDNEQFF.

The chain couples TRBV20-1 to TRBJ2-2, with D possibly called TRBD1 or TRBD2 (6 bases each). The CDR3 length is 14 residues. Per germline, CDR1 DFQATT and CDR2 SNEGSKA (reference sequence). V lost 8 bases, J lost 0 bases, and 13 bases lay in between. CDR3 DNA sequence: TGCAGTTTGAGGAGGGGGGCGAACACCGGGGAGCTGTTTTTT. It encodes CSLRRGANTGELFF.

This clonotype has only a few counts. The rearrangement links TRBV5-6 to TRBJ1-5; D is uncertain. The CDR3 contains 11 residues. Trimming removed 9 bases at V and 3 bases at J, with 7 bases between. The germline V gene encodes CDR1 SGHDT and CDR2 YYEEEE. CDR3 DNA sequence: TGTGCCATCACCCCCAATCAGCCCCAGCATTTT. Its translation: CAITPNQPQHF.

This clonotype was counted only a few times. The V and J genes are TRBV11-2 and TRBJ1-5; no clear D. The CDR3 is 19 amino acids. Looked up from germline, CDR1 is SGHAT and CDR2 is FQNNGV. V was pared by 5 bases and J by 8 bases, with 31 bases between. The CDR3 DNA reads TGTGCCAGCAGCACTCTGGCAGGTAAAGACCCTCCGGGTGGAAAGCCCCAGCATTTT. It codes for CASSTLAGKDPPGGKPQHF.

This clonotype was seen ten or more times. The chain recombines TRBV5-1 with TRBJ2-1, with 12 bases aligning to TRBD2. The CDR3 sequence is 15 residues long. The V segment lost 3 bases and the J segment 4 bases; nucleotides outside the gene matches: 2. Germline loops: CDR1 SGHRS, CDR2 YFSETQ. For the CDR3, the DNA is TGCGCCAGCAGCTCACTAGCGGGGGGATACAATGAGCAGTTCTTC. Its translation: CASSSLAGGYNEQFF. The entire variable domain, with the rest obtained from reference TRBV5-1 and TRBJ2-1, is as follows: KAGVTQTPRYLIKTRGQQVTLSCSPISGHRSVSWYQQTPGQGLQFLFEYFSETQRNKGNFPGRFSGRQFSNSRSEMNVSTLELGDSALYLCASSSLAGGYNEQFFGPGTRLTVL.

DNA of the CDR3: TGTGCCAGCAGCTCGGGACTACCGGATGGCTACACCTTC. Translation gives CASSSGLPDGYTF. V and J are TRBV7-2 and TRBJ1-2, with D possibly TRBD1 on 5 matching bases. Trimming shortened V by 4 bases and J by 6 bases, and 12 bases separated the two germline ends. The CDR3 loop spans 13 amino acids. Germline lookup yields CDR1 SGHTA and CDR2 FQGNSA.

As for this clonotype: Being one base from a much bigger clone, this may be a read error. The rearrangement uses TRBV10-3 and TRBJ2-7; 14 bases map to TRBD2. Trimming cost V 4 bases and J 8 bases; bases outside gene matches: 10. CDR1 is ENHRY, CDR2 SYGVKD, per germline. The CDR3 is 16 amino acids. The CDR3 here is CAISVGTSGSRYKQYF. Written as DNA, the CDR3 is TGTGCCATCAGTGTAGGGACTAGCGGGAGTCGGTACAAGCAGTACTTC.

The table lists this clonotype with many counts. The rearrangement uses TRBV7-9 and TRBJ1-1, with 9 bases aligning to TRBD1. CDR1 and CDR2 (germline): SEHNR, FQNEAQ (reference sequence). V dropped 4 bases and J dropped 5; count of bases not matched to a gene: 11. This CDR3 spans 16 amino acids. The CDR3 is CASSSYRGRGRTEAFF. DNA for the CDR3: TGTGCCAGCAGCTCGTACAGGGGGCGAGGGAGAACTGAAGCTTTCTTT. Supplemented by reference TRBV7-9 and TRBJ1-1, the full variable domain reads DTGVSQNPRHKITKRGQNVTFRCDPISEHNRLYWYRQTLGQGPEFLTYFQNEAQLEKSRLLSDRFSAERPKGSFSTLEIQRTEQGDSAMYLCASSSYRGRGRTEAFFGQGTRLTVV.

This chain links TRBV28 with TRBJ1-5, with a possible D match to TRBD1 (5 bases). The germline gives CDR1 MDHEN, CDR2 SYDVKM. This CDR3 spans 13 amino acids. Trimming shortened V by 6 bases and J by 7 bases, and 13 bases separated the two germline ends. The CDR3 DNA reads TGTGCCAGCAGGGGGGTGCGGCGCCAGCCCCAGCATTTT. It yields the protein CASRGVRRQPQHF.

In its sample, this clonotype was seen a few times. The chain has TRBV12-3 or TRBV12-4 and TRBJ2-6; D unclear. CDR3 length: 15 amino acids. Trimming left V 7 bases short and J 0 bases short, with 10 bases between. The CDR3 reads CASTSRRSGANVLTF. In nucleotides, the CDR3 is TGTGCCAGCACCTCACGCCGCTCTGGGGCCAACGTCCTGACTTTC.

The CDR3 bases are TGCAGCGTCCTCGAGGGGGGCGGGTGGTATGAGCAGTTCTTC. This codes for CSVLEGGGWYEQFF. The chain couples TRBV29-1 to TRBJ2-1; either TRBD1 or TRBD2 may fit D (6 bases each). V shed 6 bases and J shed 8 bases, with 20 bases lying between them. From germline, CDR1 is SQVTM and CDR2 ANQGSEA. This CDR3 comprises 14 residues.

CDR3 DNA: TGCAGTGCTAGGGGTTCTTACTTCTACAATGAGCAGTTCTTC. Its protein is CSARGSYFYNEQFF. The chain is built from TRBV20-1 and TRBJ2-1; D is ambiguous. V was shortened by 3 bases and J by 3 bases, with 12 bases between the two germline ends. The germline V gene encodes CDR1 DFQATT and CDR2 SNEGSKA (reference sequence). CDR3 length: 14 residues.